The entry below gives a single T cell receptor beta chain sequence along with its context. There are many counts of this clone. It has no known antigen specificity. Within one base of it there is no much larger clone, and no base qualities were kept. Other DNA sequences in this specimen translate into the identical CDR3. Each donor gave one peripheral blood draw, roughly 0.11 L on average, collected into heparinised tubes. A BD FACSAria II was used to sort naive, central memory, regulatory and stem cell-like memory CD4+ T cells with a panel that included CD45RO, CCR7, CD25, CD127, CD95 and CD27. A purity above 98% was achieved for all sorted populations. PBMCs were isolated right away by Lymphoprep density gradient centrifugation and were stained directly, without culture. So that batch effects would be minimized, each experiment stained and sorted samples in pairs, pairing one healthy donor with one patient.

The entire isolated RNA was reverse transcribed using the High Capacity cDNA Reverse Transcription Kit, and thus expressed TCRB transcripts were sequenced. Naive, central memory and regulatory T cell samples underwent deep immunoSEQ sequencing, averaging about 3.57 million total reads per sample. Sorted cells were lysed in RLT buffer and RNA was extracted with DNase-treated RNeasy Micro or Mini kits, depending on cell number. To prevent cross-contamination, every cell subset was processed on its own, while patient and healthy donor samples were processed together. Using the immunoSEQ multiplex PCR, TCRB sequences were amplified from cDNA into 87-bp fragments spanning the CDR3 region. The amplicons were sequenced using the Illumina HiSeq platform. The authors' analysis ran thus. Synthetic template baselines were used to correct PCR bias computationally, reads within Hamming distance 2 were collapsed, and singletons that could not be merged were discarded. Reads were aligned to IMGT to assign V, D and J genes, CDR3 length, and insertions or deletions at six rearrangement sites. Within each subset, clonotype counts were normalized to the number of sorted cells before true diversity and Gini coefficients were calculated with the tcR R package. The overlap coefficient, calculated on TCRB nucleotide sequences, was used to measure repertoire sharing. In its TCRdb copy, this immuneACCESS table keeps in-frame sequences only and misses some clones. Where compared with another copy, unresolved V genes explain less than half of these, and the others have no known cause. Clone size and the V and J calls come from that table; the DNA yielded D and trimming. The sample has about 370,000 clones on record, around 10% of them singletons. The top ten clonotypes cover over 0.45% of the sample.

V loses 3 bases of germline sequence and J loses 0 bases, and the interval between the two ends is 6 bases. The CDR3, cysteine through phenylalanine, is 15 amino acids long. Only CDR3 DNA remains: 45 bases, in frame from the first base. Per the germline V gene, MDHEN is the CDR1 and SYDVKM is the CDR2. The source of the sample is a study of beta chain features in type 1 diabetes (dated by TCRdb to 2016 to 2018). Regarding the complete study: No differences in mean age, gender distribution, total cell number or subset yield were found between patients and healthy donors. A total of around 110,000,000 sorted cells were examined across all samples, and a strong correlation was observed between cell number per subset and RNA yield. In the study, TCRB repertoires of sorted circulating CD4+ T cell subsets from recently diagnosed type 1 diabetes patients were compared with those of matched healthy donors. Regulatory and stem cell-like memory subsets were isolated from only 8 patients and roughly eight healthy donors, whereas naive and central memory subsets came from all 28 donors. The paper's findings and limits, for the study overall: Shorter templates might have been favored by PCR, but patient and control samples were amplified and corrected together, so both groups would have been affected equally by any skew. Because cDNA rather than genomic DNA was sequenced, highly expressing activated cells could have been over-represented, although no difference in activation and CD3 levels was found between groups. Fewer insertions and more nucleotide deletions at VDJ recombination sites were observed in patients with type 1 diabetes, implying thymic rearrangement abnormalities. Naive, central memory and regulatory TCRB repertoires appeared to be more alike among patients than among healthy donors. Type 1 diabetes patients showed a moderate but significant shortening of TCRB CDR3 length in all four CD4+ subsets. HLA sub-analyses involved small numbers of individuals, so any influence of HLA type on TCRB rearrangement remained unresolved.

What was sequenced was central memory CD4+ T cells from blood. The sequence links TRBV28 to TRBJ2-6; TRBD1 is a weak D gene call, 6 bases matching. This TCR came from a man aged 25-45 years with type 1 diabetes. The nucleotides are TGTGCCAGCAGTTTGGACAGCTCTGGGGCCAACGTCCTGACTTTC. It specifies CASSLDSSGANVLTF.